This T cell receptor (beta chain) originates from a study of human T cells and chemical hapten exposure. One entry per CDR3 protein results from TCRdb running MiXCR on the RACE reads. The table records 350,000 to 400,000 distinct CDR3 sequences, roughly 5.3% of them present only once. The germline CDR1 and CDR2 sequences are SQVTM and ANQGSEA. This CDR3 is built from 16 residues. With V trimmed by 4 bases and J by 2 bases, 10 bases remained unmatched. As to time point: pre-sensitization, week 0. The treatment is: therapeutic diphenylcyclopropenone sensitization with weekly scalp DPC. Here the sequenced sample was whole blood, taken in connection with sensitization to the hapten diphenylcyclopropenone (DPC). V gene TRBV29-1 combines with J gene TRBJ2-3; 9 bases map to TRBD2. The TCR originated in a woman aged 50 to 60 with alopecia areata. Some clones in this sample may be carry-over from other donors' samples. The DNA of the CDR3 is TGCAGCGTTGTTTTAGTCCTAGCGGGATCCACAGATACGCAGTATTTT. It yields the protein CSVVLVLAGSTDTQYF.